Shown below are 10 T cell receptor beta chains from a single sample sequenced in a study of glioma-infiltrating T cells. TCR alpha and beta CDR3 regions were amplified from RNA using iRepertoire nested multiplex PCR. MiXCR was run by TCRdb on the multiplex PCR reads, yielding one entry per CDR3 protein. The sample records about 89,000 distinct CDR3 sequences, 20% to 25% being singletons. The sequenced material came from glioma tissue, nonneoplastic brain tissue, or PBMCs (not recorded which). The source of these receptors is a human donor with low-grade glioma or glioblastoma, undergoing nonglioma brain surgery, or in good health (not recorded which).

This clonotype was recorded many times. In DNA form, the CDR3 reads TGCGCCAGCAGCCAAGATGAGGGGCACGGGCAGTACTTC. This sequence encodes CASSQDEGHGQYF. The rearrangement links TRBV4-1 to TRBJ2-7; D might be TRBD1 or TRBD2, each matching 5 bases. Germline assignment: CDR1 MGHRA and CDR2 YSYEKL. This CDR3 comprises 13 residues. Deletions cut 0 bases from V and 9 bases from J, with 12 bases between.

The chain joins TRBV19 to TRBJ2-7, with TRBD1 matching over 9 bases. The V segment lost 5 bases and the J segment 3 bases; nucleotides outside the gene matches: 8. Germline assignment: CDR1 LNHDA and CDR2 SQIVND (reference sequence). This CDR3 has 15 amino acids. For the CDR3, the DNA is TGTGCCAGTAGTCCGGCGAAGGACAGGGGCTACGAGCAGTACTTC. Encoded protein: CASSPAKDRGYEQYF.

The genes are TRBV4-2 and TRBJ2-5; D uncertain. V was shortened by 0 bases and J by 0 bases, with 5 bases between the two germline ends. The germline CDR1 and CDR2 sequences are LGHNA and YNFKEQ. This CDR3 comprises 14 residues. The CDR3 sequence: CASSQDWDQETQYF. The CDR3 DNA reads TGTGCCAGCAGCCAAGATTGGGACCAAGAGACCCAGTACTTC.

The V call is TRBV10-3, the J call TRBJ2-7; 7 nucleotides line up with TRBD2. The CDR3 extends over 13 amino acids. The V gene end was trimmed by 5 bases and the J gene end by 4 bases; junction bases not matched to a gene: 5. The germline V gene encodes CDR1 ENHRY and CDR2 SYGVKD. CDR3 loop: CAISPREVYEQYF. The CDR3 region has the DNA TGTGCCATCAGTCCACGGGAGGTTTACGAGCAGTACTTC.

Comment on this clonotype: This clone may be a read error of a much larger clone one base away. The V call is TRBV4-1, the J call TRBJ2-6; D is perhaps TRBD1 (6 bases). Germline assignment: CDR1 MGHRA and CDR2 YSYEKL. This CDR3 is 19 amino acids long. CDR3 residues: CASSQEPHRAISGANVQTF. The CDR3 DNA is TGCGCCAGCAGCCAAGAACCCCACAGGGCCATCTCTGGGGCCAACGTCCAGACTTTC.

This clonotype was seen at least ten times. This chain joins TRBV3-1 and TRBJ1-1; the D is unclear. The CDR3 spans 12 residues. Germline loops: CDR1 LGHDT, CDR2 YNNKEL (reference sequence). Trimming removed 3 bases at V and 3 bases at J, with 5 bases between. CDR3 sequence reads: CASSQTYTEAFF. The CDR3 DNA sequence: TGTGCCAGCAGCCAGACCTACACTGAAGCTTTCTTT.

This clonotype has a count of ten or more. The rearrangement uses TRBV5-4 and TRBJ1-6; 7 bases align to TRBD1. V lost 4 bases to trimming and J lost 8 bases; unmatched junction nucleotides: 6. This CDR3 has 14 amino acids. The germline V gene encodes CDR1 SGHNT and CDR2 YYREEE (reference sequence). As DNA, the CDR3 is TGTGCCAGCAGCCCGCAGGGGGTCGATTCACCCCTCCACTTT. Its translation is CASSPQGVDSPLHF.

The table lists this clonotype with many counts. This chain links TRBV29-1 with TRBJ1-1, with D tentatively TRBD1 (6 bases). The CDR3 is 15 residues long. Per germline, CDR1 SQVTM and CDR2 ANQGSEA. The V end was cut by 4 bases, the J end by 1 base, with 16 bases between. This chain's CDR3 is CSVVGVQGTNTEAFF. Here the CDR3 DNA reads TGCAGCGTTGTTGGCGTGCAGGGGACGAACACTGAAGCTTTCTTT.

The rearrangement uses TRBV18 and TRBJ2-7, with 8 bases lining up with TRBD1. From germline, CDR1 is KGHSH and CDR2 LQKENI. The trim removed 3 bases at V and 5 bases at J, leaving 6 bases unmatched. CDR3 size: 14 residues. CDR3 sequence reads: CASSPGQGANEQYF. In nucleotides, the CDR3 is TGTGCCAGCTCACCCGGACAGGGTGCCAACGAGCAGTACTTC.

This clonotype showed up many times. The chain carries TRBV20-1 and TRBJ2-1; 7 nucleotides align to TRBD1. Per germline, CDR1 DFQATT and CDR2 SNEGSKA (reference sequence). This CDR3 spans 12 amino acids. V lost 7 bases and J lost 8; bases outside the gene matches: 8. This CDR3 reads CSVPRQGDEQFF. DNA for the CDR3: TGCAGTGTCCCACGACAGGGCGATGAGCAGTTCTTC.